This T cell receptor (beta chain) was captured in a study of cytomegalovirus exposure and HLA in healthy donors (dated by TCRdb to about 2017). Regarding the study in general: According to an earlier analysis of 550 to 750 of the donors, about 179 million T cells yielded 117 million unique TCR beta sequences and approximately 300 Gb of sequence data. All discovery cohort repertoires had been generated on a single sequencing platform. An earlier analysis of approximately 630 of the donors applied high-throughput TCR beta sequencing to assess whether each TCR beta V gene segment acted as functional or pseudogenic. The study aimed to test whether signatures of past pathogen exposure could be identified by cataloging public T cell receptors. Roughly five DR-DQ haplotypes were handled as single units for association and clustering, since linkage in the cohort was strong. HLA typing included class I and class II loci at four-digit resolution. A later analysis re-examined previously published TCR beta repertoires from around 670 donors and added high-resolution HLA genotyping to investigate patterns of TCR occurrence. Typing coverage differed by locus: A, B, C, DRB1 and DQB1 were typed in about 620-640 donors, DQA1 in around 500, DPA1 in 600 to 610, and DPB1 in just under 490. The study combined high-throughput TCR immunosequencing, statistical association of individual TCRs with disease status, and machine learning to predict cytomegalovirus infection status. Donor age, sex, ethnicity and CMV serostatus were collected together with the repertoire data. Approximately 310 gigabases of sequencing data and 70 million to 100 million unique TCR sequences were included in an early release covering around 650 HLA-typed donors. A separate validation cohort of roughly 120 different subjects was used in addition to the approximately 700-subject first cohort. Rather than using new phenotypic data, the later analysis identified candidate immune exposures from TCR beta sequences and from how often those sequences occurred across donors. The T cell repertoires of under 750 subjects were profiled by immunosequencing and related to cytomegalovirus serostatus. Genome-wide SNP genotypes for about three fifths of the roughly 670 donors were used in a later genetic analysis, which treated that subset as a discovery cohort. Across approximately 420 genotyped donors of the cohort, an average of approximately 240,000 unique TCR beta nucleotide sequences per donor were sequenced, and about a sixth of those sequences were non-productive. The genetic ancestry cluster associated with self-reported Caucasian donors included approximately 85% of the 300 to 450 genotyped donors. Points the paper makes about the study in general: A further reported finding was that TCR beta sequences accurately predicted the HLA-A and HLA-B alleles for most subjects in the first cohort. Because the 87-base-pair reads could not distinguish some IMGT-functional V segments, including TRBV6-2 and TRBV6-3, those segments were excluded. Most TCR sequences were observed very rarely across donors, whereas some public TCRs were present in many individuals. Presence/absence analyses assumed roughly uniform sequencing depth across donors, an assumption that may not hold. In a later analysis, the rate of TCR association differed among HLA loci, with DRB1 alleles having the most associated TCRs and HLA-C alleles having the fewest. A later analysis found that HLA-associated TCR beta chains were more clonally expanded and had lower generation probabilities than equally common non-associated chains. The authors suggested that the approach could potentially be generalized to other disease states and immunological phenotypes. Most CMV-associated TCR beta chains appeared to be HLA-restricted in a later analysis, and the HLA associations seemed to be driven largely by CMV exposure. According to a later analysis, parvovirus B19, influenza, CMV and Epstein-Barr virus appeared linked to several top co-occurrence clusters. A group of highly shared sequence variants was considered likely to be a technical artifact of the sequencing pipeline. Linkage disequilibrium might explain the correlated functional status among segregating V segments, but an unknown experimental factor could not be ruled out. The cohort was sequenced for TCR beta chains only, and without alpha or paired-chain data the features that could be detected were limited. Because counts were too low, some 16 rarely observed V segments, including chromosome 9 orphons, were excluded from the earlier analysis of around 590 of the donors. At a false discovery rate of 0.05, a later analysis linked some 18,000 TCR beta sequences to specific HLA alleles. A later genetic analysis associated a missense DCLRE1C variant with V-gene and J-gene trimming of TCR beta chains, and an independent cohort replicated the association. The study listed around 160 TCR beta chains as associated with cytomegalovirus. A few of the identified cytomegalovirus-associated TCR beta chains were confirmed in vitro to be specific for cytomegalovirus antigens. An earlier analysis of approximately 570 of the donors showed that most TCR beta V segments appeared in productive rearrangements either about 87% or about 30% of the time, which broadly matched IMGT annotations. CMV serostatus was the only immune exposure information available for the cohort. The classifier was reported to diagnose cytomegalovirus status with high specificity and sensitivity in both the original cohort and the validation cohort. Compared with the approximately 600-donor mean, donors in an Asian-associated ancestry cluster had fewer N-insertions in productive TCRs, according to a later genetic analysis. Because HLA typing was unavailable for some donors at each locus, only the typed subset was used in association tests. Assigning TCR associations to individual alleles was difficult when HLA alleles, especially DR and DQ, strongly co-occurred.

The library was produced with the immunoSEQ multiplex PCR assay. The multiplex PCR relied on a mix of 60 forward primers for TCR Vbeta segments and 13 reverse primers for TCR Jbeta segments. A multiplex PCR assay on genomic DNA amplified the CDR3 region of rearranged TCR beta genes. The amplified TCR beta libraries were sequenced on the Illumina HiSeq System as 87-base-pair reads. Turning to the authors' computational methods: In a later analysis, roughly 80 million unique TCR beta chains were counted across the approximately 620 repertoires, and roughly 10 million of these chains were shared by at least two donors. Raw reads were error-corrected and collapsed into unique sequences with a nearest-neighbor algorithm that merged closely related sequences to remove PCR and sequencing errors. Alignment of CDR3 sequences to IMGT reference sequences was used to assign V, D and J gene segments. For a sequence to be retained, at least a six-nucleotide match to both a V gene segment and a J gene segment was required. A rearrangement was called productive if the CDR3 had no stop codons and remained in frame with V and J, and every other rearrangement was called non-productive. CDR3 was defined according to IMGT convention as the region running from the second conserved V-encoded cysteine to the conserved J-encoded phenylalanine. The earlier analysis of some 540 of the donors excluded any sequence lacking an unambiguous match to a single V gene segment. An earlier analysis of 500 to 700 of the donors classified V segments as functional when productive rearrangements were above 56.7% and as segregating when the standard deviation between donors was above 5%. A statistical classification framework was built to diagnose cytomegalovirus status from the catalog of TCR beta chain sequences. In a later analysis, TCR nucleotide sequences were compared against IMGT/GENE-DB human TR gene sequences so that V and J genes could be assigned. In a later analysis, CDR3 sequences and most-parsimonious VDJ recombination scenarios were assigned using the TCRdist pipeline. In a later analysis, every TCR beta chain was defined by the combination of its CDR3 amino acid sequence and its V-gene family, and reads without a unique V-gene family were dropped. In a later analysis, 500 to 700 highly shared, low-generation-probability nucleotide sequences were removed to address suspected cross-contamination and a sequencing artifact. In a later analysis, a clonal expansion index for each public chain was calculated from normalized within-repertoire ranks of inferred template counts. Generation probabilities in a later analysis came from a VDJ recombination model fitted to out-of-frame rearrangements, and those results were checked against IGoR. Hypergeometric tests were used in a later analysis to score TCR-TCR, TCR-HLA and TCR-CMV co-occurrence, with a repertoire-size bias correction applied to the TCR pairs. False discovery rates were estimated in a later analysis by permuting HLA or CMV assignments 20 times. In a later analysis, co-occurring TCRs were grouped using DBSCAN, and TCRdist sequence similarity was added for clustering within HLA-allele-positive subsets. Repertoires with fewer than 30,000 or more than 120,000 public chains were left out of co-occurrence clustering, as were five repertoires with anomalous nucleotide sharing. Drawn from immuneACCESS, this table holds only the in-frame rearrangements with V and J called that TCRdb kept. Clones are partly lost; checked studies trace under half to an unresolved V gene and leave the rest unexplained. V and J calls and clone size are those listed in that table; D and trimming were worked out from the DNA. The sample table shows some 210,000 clones, and approximately 80% are seen once. The ten top clones hold about 3.8% of the sample.

In regard to this clone: Its target antigen remains unknown. Base-call qualities are not available, and no considerably larger clone is one nucleotide away.

The cohort comprised some 730 healthy bone marrow donors. Cohort members were all nominally healthy when sampled, although unrecorded immune exposures were likely present. The donor was CMV seronegative and belonged to the group of 350 to 400 seronegative cohort members. A peripheral blood sample was provided by each donor, and peripheral blood mononuclear cells were used for TCR beta sequencing. Genomic DNA extraction from the blood cell samples was performed with the Qiagen DNeasy Blood Extraction Kit. The germline V gene supplies CDR1 SGHRS and CDR2 YFSETQ. Between the V and J ends, shortened by 0 bases and 9 bases respectively, the junction contains 4 bases. The CDR3 spans 12 residues, from the cysteine through the phenylalanine. The only DNA kept is the CDR3, 36 bases in frame from the first base.

The rearranged chain carries TRBV5-1 and TRBJ1-6; no D gene call is confident. The clonotype originates from a male donor in good health and CMV-seronegative. The sequenced sample consisted of PBMCs. CDR3 loop: CASSLDSSPLHF. The nucleotide sequence reads as follows: TGCGCCAGCAGCTTGGACAGTTCACCCCTCCACTTT.